This TCR beta chain emerged from a study of human T cells and chemical hapten exposure. As processed by the authors: Across samples, TCR counts had a median of about 88,000 and ranged from roughly 23,224 to 690,600. MiXCR, applied by TCRdb to the RACE reads, yields one record per CDR3 protein. The V and J calls come from TCRdb's annotation, not from the publication. The table records over 300,000 distinct CDR3 sequences, around 5.5% of them present only once. This clonotype was detected many times. The time point denotes: pre-sensitization, week 0. Specified treatment: therapeutic diphenylcyclopropenone sensitization with weekly scalp DPC. The CDR3 runs to 16 residues. Trimming cost V 2 bases and J 5 bases; bases outside gene matches: 4. CDR1 is MNHEY, CDR2 SVGAGI, per germline.

The V call is TRBV6-5, the J call TRBJ2-3; TRBD2 matches at 13 bases. The source was whole blood, collected in connection with sensitization to the hapten diphenylcyclopropenone (DPC). The sequence was obtained from a woman between 50 and 59 years old with alopecia areata. Some clones in this sample may be carry-over from other donors' samples. The DNA for the CDR3 is TGTGCCAGCAGTTACGCACTAGCGGGGGGGCTAGATACGCAGTATTTT. It yields the protein CASSYALAGGLDTQYF.